A single count supports the clone carrying this T cell receptor (beta chain). These data belong to a study of blood T cell repertoires in COVID-19. There are 15 residues in the CDR3. The V and J ends lost 0 bases and 5 bases respectively, with 12 bases between them. Germline CDR1 and CDR2: SGHNT and YYREEE (reference sequence). Only in-frame clones appear in the TCRdb table, and some are missing; sequencing was by immunoSEQ multiplex PCR. The sample records approximately 94,000 clones, around nine tenths being singletons. This clonotype was sampled from a woman aged 45 to 65 in a cohort sampled during active COVID-19. The chain employs TRBV5-4 and TRBJ2-1, with D maybe TRBD1 (6 bases). Sequencing used peripheral blood. The CDR3 region is CASSLALDSDNEQFF. The CDR3 nucleotides read TGTGCCAGCAGCTTGGCCTTGGACAGCGACAATGAGCAGTTCTTC.